This T cell receptor beta chain was documented in a study of cytomegalovirus exposure and HLA in healthy donors. Losses at the gene ends were 0 bases for V and 7 bases for J; bases not matched to a gene: 8. This CDR3 spans 15 amino acids. Germline values: CDR1 SGHTA, CDR2 FQGNSA. The PCR used 60 Vbeta and 13 Jbeta primers. Sequencing was performed with immunoSEQ multiplex PCR; in TCRdb, only in-frame clones are kept and a portion is missing. This table has approximately 100,000 clones, just under 70% appearing once. The receptor was derived from an older woman in good health and CMV-seropositive. The chain links TRBV7-2 to TRBJ2-5; 7 nucleotides line up with TRBD2. Source material: PBMCs. CDR3 sequence (DNA): TGTGCCAGCAGCTTAGCGATCGGCGGGGGAGGGACCCAGTACTTC. Its translation: CASSLAIGGGGTQYF.